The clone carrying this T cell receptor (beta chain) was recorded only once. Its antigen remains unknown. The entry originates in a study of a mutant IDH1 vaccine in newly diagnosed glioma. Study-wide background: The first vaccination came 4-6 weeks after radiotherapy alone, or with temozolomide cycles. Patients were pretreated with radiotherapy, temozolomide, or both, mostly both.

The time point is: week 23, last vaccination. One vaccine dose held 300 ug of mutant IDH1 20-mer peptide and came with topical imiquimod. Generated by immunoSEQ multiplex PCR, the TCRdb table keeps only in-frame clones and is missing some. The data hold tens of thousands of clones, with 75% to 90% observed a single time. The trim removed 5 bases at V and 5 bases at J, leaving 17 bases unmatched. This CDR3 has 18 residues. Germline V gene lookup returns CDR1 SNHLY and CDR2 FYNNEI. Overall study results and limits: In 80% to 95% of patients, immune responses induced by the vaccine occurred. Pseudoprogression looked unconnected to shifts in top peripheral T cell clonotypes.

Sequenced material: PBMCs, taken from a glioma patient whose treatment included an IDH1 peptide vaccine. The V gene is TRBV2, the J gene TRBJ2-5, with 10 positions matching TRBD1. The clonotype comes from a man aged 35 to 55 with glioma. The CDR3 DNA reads TGTGCCAGCAGTTTCCCGGGACAGGGGTTTTCAGGGGAGGAGACCCAGTACTTC. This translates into CASSFPGQGFSGEETQYF.